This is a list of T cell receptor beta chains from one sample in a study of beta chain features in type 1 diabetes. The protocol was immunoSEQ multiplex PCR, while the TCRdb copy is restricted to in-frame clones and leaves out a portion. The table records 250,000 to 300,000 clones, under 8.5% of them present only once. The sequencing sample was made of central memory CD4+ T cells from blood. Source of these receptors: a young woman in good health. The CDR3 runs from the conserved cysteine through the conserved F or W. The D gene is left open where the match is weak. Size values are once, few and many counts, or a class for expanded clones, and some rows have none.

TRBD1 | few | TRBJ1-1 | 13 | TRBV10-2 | CASREPQGGEAFF | TGCGCCAGCAGGGAACCACAGGGGGGAGAAGCTTTCTTT
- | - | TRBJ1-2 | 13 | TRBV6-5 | CASSYNREYGYTF | TGTGCCAGCAGTTACAACAGGGAGTATGGCTACACCTTC
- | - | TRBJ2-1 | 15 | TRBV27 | CASSWYSRTVNEQFF | TGTGCCAGCAGTTGGTATTCCCGGACAGTCAATGAGCAGTTCTTC
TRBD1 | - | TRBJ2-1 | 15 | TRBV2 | CASRPGTGIGNEQFF | TGTGCCAGCAGGCCCGGGACAGGGATCGGCAATGAGCAGTTCTTC
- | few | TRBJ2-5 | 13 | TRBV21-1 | CASSSYTEETQYF | TGTGCCAGCAGCAGTTACACGGAAGAGACCCAGTACTTC
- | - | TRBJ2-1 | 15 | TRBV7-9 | CASSLATGAYNEQFF | TGTGCCAGCAGCTTAGCTACCGGGGCCTACAATGAGCAGTTCTTC
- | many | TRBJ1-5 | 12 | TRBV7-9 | CASSWGAEPQHF | TGTGCCAGCAGCTGGGGAGCAGAGCCCCAGCATTTT
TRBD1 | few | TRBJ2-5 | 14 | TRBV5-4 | CASSLIGGEETQYF | TGTGCCAGCAGCTTAATAGGGGGCGAAGAGACCCAGTACTTC
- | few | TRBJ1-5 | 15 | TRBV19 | CASSIQGTGNQPQHF | TGTGCCAGTAGTATCCAGGGGACGGGCAATCAGCCCCAGCATTTT
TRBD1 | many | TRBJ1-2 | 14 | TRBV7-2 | CASSSYRGQFGYTF | TGTGCCAGCAGCAGCTACAGGGGGCAGTTTGGCTACACCTTC
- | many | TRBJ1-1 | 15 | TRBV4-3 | CASSPTWQMNTEAFF | TGCGCCAGCAGCCCTACTTGGCAGATGAACACTGAAGCTTTCTTT
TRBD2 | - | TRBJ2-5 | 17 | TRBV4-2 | CASSQDPPSGRGETQYF | TGTGCCAGCAGCCAAGATCCGCCTAGCGGGAGAGGAGAGACCCAGTACTTC
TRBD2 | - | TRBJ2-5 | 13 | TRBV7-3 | CASSLDGRETQYF | TGTGCCAGCAGCTTAGACGGGAGGGAGACCCAGTACTTC
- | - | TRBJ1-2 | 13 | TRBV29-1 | CSVPADFMASRTF | TGCAGCGTTCCCGCGGACTTCATGGCTAGTCGGACCTTC
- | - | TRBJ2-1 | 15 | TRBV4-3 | CASSQVPNSGNEQFF | TGCGCCAGCAGCCAAGTCCCCAATAGCGGTAATGAGCAGTTCTTC
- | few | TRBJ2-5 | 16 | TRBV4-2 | CASSPFPRGKQETQYF | TGTGCCAGCAGCCCCTTTCCGCGGGGAAAACAAGAGACCCAGTACTTC
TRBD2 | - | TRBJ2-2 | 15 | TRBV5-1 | CASTLAGLGTGELFF | TGCGCCAGCACGCTAGCGGGTCTAGGAACCGGGGAGCTGTTTTTT
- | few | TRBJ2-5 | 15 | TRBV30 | CAWGGGYSGGETQYF | TGTGCCTGGGGAGGGGGCTATTCCGGCGGGGAGACCCAGTACTTC
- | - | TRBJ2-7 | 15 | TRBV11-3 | CASSLGMMRDYEQYF | TGTGCCAGCAGCTTAGGTATGATGAGGGACTACGAGCAGTACTTC
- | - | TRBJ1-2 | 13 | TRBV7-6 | CASSPHQGYGYTF | TGTGCCAGCAGCCCGCATCAAGGGTATGGCTACACCTTC
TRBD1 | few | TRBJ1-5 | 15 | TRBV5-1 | CASSATGGPNQPQHF | TGCGCCAGCAGCGCCACAGGGGGTCCCAATCAGCCCCAGCATTTT
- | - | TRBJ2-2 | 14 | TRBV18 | CASSPISNTGELFF | TGTGCCAGCTCACCTATATCGAACACCGGGGAGCTGTTTTTT
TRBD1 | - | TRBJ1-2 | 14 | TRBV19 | CARRTGRLSNGYTF | TGTGCCAGACGGACAGGGAGACTATCGAATGGCTACACCTTC
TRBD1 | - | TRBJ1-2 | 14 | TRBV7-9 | CASSQQGLVYGYTF | TGTGCCAGCAGCCAACAGGGGTTGGTCTATGGCTACACCTTC
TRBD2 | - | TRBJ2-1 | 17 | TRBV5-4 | CASSSTRGGGSYNEQFF | TGTGCCAGCAGCTCCACCCGCGGGGGAGGCTCCTACAATGAGCAGTTCTTC
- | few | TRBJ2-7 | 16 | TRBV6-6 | CASSRLHLTNTYEQYF | TGTGCCAGCAGTAGACTTCATCTTACGAACACCTACGAGCAGTACTTC